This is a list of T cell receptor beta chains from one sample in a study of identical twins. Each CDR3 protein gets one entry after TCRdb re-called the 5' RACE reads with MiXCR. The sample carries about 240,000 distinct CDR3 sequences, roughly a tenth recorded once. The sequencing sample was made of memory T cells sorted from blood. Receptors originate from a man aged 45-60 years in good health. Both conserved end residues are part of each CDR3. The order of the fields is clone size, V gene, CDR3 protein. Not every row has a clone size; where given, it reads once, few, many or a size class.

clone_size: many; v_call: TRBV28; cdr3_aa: CASSLFGGQYEQYF
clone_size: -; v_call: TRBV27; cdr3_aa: CASTSTSGGVHEQYF
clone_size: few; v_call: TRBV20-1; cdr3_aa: CSAREPGRRYEQYF
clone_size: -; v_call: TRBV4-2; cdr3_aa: CASSRQRQGRSSGNTIYF
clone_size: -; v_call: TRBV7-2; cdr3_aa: CASSLGANRDTQYF
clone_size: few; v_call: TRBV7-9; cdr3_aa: CASSKGDLEAFF
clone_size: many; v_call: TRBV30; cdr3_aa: CAWGSQGYSNQPQHF
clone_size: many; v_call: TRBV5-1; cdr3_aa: CASSGNWGGRTEAFF
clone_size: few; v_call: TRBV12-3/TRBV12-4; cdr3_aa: CASSFGTAGRTSEQFF
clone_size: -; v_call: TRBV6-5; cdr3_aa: CASSYTGRGYTF
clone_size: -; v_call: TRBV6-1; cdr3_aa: CASSPAASGRHYNEQFF
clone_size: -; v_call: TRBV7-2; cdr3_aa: CASSPAHSGGAVEQFF
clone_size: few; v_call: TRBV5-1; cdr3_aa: CASSLALSSSYGYTF
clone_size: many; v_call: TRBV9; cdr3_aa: CASSVDAGNSPLHF
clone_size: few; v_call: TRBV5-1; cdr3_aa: CASSRGNQETQYF
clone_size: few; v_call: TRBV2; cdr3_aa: CASSHPMERGAMYQETQYF
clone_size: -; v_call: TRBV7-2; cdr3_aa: CASSLAEGPPLAGYQETQYF
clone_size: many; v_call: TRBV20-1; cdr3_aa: CSARDEGHRLRTQYF
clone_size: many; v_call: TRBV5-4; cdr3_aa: CASSLVGAGELFF
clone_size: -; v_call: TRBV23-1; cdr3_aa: CASSQTSGVYQPQHF
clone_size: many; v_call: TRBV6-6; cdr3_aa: CASSYRTVEAFF
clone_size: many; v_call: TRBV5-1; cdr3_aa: CASSTGQGAYNEQFF
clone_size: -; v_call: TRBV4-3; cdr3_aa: CASSQEGLDYNEQFF
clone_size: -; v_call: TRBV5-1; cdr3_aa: CASSLRTGGDEQYF
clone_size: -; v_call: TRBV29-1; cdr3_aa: CSVEDNSLGRANYGYTF
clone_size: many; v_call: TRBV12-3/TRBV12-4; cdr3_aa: CASSFQGSSWETQYF
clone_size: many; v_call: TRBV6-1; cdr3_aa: CASRERTGAYEQYF
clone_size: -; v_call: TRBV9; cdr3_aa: CASSVRDRRETQYF
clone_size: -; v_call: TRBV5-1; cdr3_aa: CASSFQPSGGAQRAYEQYF
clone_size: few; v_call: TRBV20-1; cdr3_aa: CSASQGGGYTEAFF
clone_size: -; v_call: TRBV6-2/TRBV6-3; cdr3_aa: CASSSYQPYQETQYF
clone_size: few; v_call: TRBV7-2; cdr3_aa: CASSAAGSYEQYF
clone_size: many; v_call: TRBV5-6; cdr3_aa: CASSFPNTGSSEAFF
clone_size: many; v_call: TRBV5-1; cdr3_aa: CASSDLAGVADTQYF
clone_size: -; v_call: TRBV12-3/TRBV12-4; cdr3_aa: CASRSGGSNTGELFF
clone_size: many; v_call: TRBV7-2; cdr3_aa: CASSGGGAGTDTQYF
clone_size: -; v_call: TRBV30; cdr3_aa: CAWSQPNRRNEQFF
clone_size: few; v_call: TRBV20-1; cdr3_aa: CSAPTGIEAFF
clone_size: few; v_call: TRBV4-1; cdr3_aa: CASSQDEQSSYNSPLHF
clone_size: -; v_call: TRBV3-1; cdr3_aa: CASSPQRADTGELFF
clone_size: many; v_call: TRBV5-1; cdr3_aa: CASTRRTGTGTETQYF
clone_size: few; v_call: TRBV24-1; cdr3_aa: CATSDSPGLAGRVTGELFF
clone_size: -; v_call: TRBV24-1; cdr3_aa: CATSDLQNYGYTF
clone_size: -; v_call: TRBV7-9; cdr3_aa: CASSLSGTSNTDTQYF
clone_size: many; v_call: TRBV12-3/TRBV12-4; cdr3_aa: CASSLATSGQETQYF
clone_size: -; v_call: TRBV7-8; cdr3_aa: CASSPLISNQPQHF
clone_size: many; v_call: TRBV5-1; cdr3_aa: CASSLAGGSSYNEQFF